The 3 T cell receptor beta chains given below trace back to one sample, sequenced in a study of early T cells in non-severe SARS-CoV-2 infection. Using its own MiXCR run on the 5' RACE reads, TCRdb lists one record per CDR3 protein. The table has around 50,000 distinct CDR3 sequences, 10% to 15% seen once. The sequenced sample consisted of whole blood. Every receptor here comes from an adult who was a healthcare worker with PCR-confirmed SARS-CoV-2 infection or an uninfected control (not recorded which).

This clonotype was seen many times. The chain employs TRBV20-1 and TRBJ2-1; 13 bases map to TRBD2. In germline, CDR1 is DFQATT, CDR2 SNEGSKA (reference sequence). The CDR3 is 15 residues long. The V and J ends lost 5 bases and 2 bases, in that order; junction bases with no gene match: 3. As DNA, the CDR3 is TGCAGTGCTCCCGGACTAGCGGGGGCCTACAATGAGCAGTTCTTC. This gives the protein CSAPGLAGAYNEQFF.

The genes are TRBV3-1 and TRBJ1-3; D unclear. The CDR3 length is 16 residues. V was pared by 1 base and J by 0 bases, with 10 bases between. The germline V gene encodes CDR1 LGHDT and CDR2 YNNKEL (reference sequence). The CDR3 reads CASSQGTALSGNTIYF. CDR3 DNA sequence: TGTGCCAGCAGCCAAGGCACAGCGCTCTCTGGAAACACCATATATTTT.

There are many counts of this clonotype. J is TRBJ1-2 and V is TRBV7-9; 7 bases match TRBD1. CDR3 length: 15 residues. With 5 bases clipped from V and 0 bases from J, the junction kept 6 bases outside the gene matches. Per the germline V gene, CDR1 is SEHNR and CDR2 is FQNEAQ (reference sequence). This CDR3 reads CASSPRDSANYGYTF. The CDR3 DNA sequence: TGTGCCAGCAGCCCCCGGGACAGTGCTAACTATGGCTACACCTTC. Full variable domain (remainder filled in from reference TRBV7-9 and TRBJ1-2): DTGVSQNPRHKITKRGQNVTFRCDPISEHNRLYWYRQTLGQGPEFLTYFQNEAQLEKSRLLSDRFSAERPKGSFSTLEIQRTEQGDSAMYLCASSPRDSANYGYTFGSGTRLTVV.